This T cell receptor beta chain was recorded in a study of T-cell reconstitution after alpha-beta-depleted transplantation in children. This CDR3 region has 15 residues. The V gene's germline CDR1 is LGHNA and CDR2 YSLEER. V lost 0 bases, J lost 7 bases, and 15 bases lay in between. The library targeted TCRbeta and was prepared with unique molecular identifiers. MiXCR was run by TCRdb on the PCR reads, yielding one entry per CDR3 protein. The sample contains about 230,000 distinct CDR3 sequences, around 9.7% of which appear only once. This rearrangement joins TRBV4-3 to TRBJ1-1, with D hard to call. The specimen was PBMCs from the stem cell graft donor, collected from the stem cell graft. The sequence was collected from a human donor who donated a stem cell graft to a child with SCID. Here the CDR3 DNA reads TGCGCCAGCAGCCAAGAGTCAGGCATCGCGGGTGAAGCTTTCTTT. Translation gives CASSQESGIAGEAFF.